Shown below are 8 T cell receptor beta chains from a single sample sequenced in a study of blood T cell repertoires in COVID-19. Libraries were prepared by immunoSEQ multiplex PCR; TCRdb keeps only in-frame clonotypes and omits some of them. The sample records some 150,000 clones, roughly 88% being singletons. The material sequenced was peripheral blood. These receptors were collected from a woman aged 45-60 years in a cohort sampled during active or convalescent COVID-19.

The CDR3 nucleotides read TGTGCCAGCAGCTTAGAGCCATTGAACACTGAAGCTTTCTTT. Translation: CASSLEPLNTEAFF. The J gene is TRBJ1-1, the V gene TRBV7-3; D is undetermined. The CDR3 is 14 residues long. The germline V gene has CDR1 SGHTA and CDR2 FQGTGA. V lost 2 bases and J lost 0, with 7 bases in between.

This chain links TRBV7-8 with TRBJ2-5; a weak D match, TRBD1 (5 bases). V dropped 3 bases and J dropped 5 bases, with 19 bases sitting between them. CDR1 and CDR2 (germline): SGHVS, FQNEAQ. The CDR3 consists of 16 residues. CDR3 loop: CASSFDQGLGGETQYF. CDR3 in DNA: TGTGCCAGCAGCTTTGACCAGGGTCTCGGTGGTGAGACCCAGTACTTC.

This chain joins TRBV7-2 and TRBJ2-2, with 8 nucleotides matching TRBD1. The CDR3 loop spans 15 amino acids. Germline V gene data show CDR1 as SGHTA and CDR2 as FQGNSA. Unmatched junction bases numbered 4, after V lost 3 bases and J lost 4 bases. CDR3 sequence: CASSLGRGRTGELFF. The CDR3 nucleotides read TGTGCCAGCAGCTTGGGCAGGGGGCGCACCGGGGAGCTGTTTTTT. Supplemented by reference TRBV7-2 and TRBJ2-2, the full variable domain reads GAGVSQSPSNKVTEKGKDVELRCDPISGHTALYWYRQSLGQGLEFLIYFQGNSAPDKSGLPSDRFSAERTGGSVSTLTIQRTQQEDSAVYLCASSLGRGRTGELFFGEGSRLTVL.

The chain combines TRBV5-1 with TRBJ1-6; no definite D call. Germline V gene lookup returns CDR1 SGHRS and CDR2 YFSETQ. The V and J ends lost 4 bases and 1 base respectively, with 9 bases between them. This CDR3 comprises 15 residues. The CDR3, as DNA: TGCGCCAGCAGCCTAGACGGGTCCTATAATTCACCCCTCCACTTT. This sequence encodes CASSLDGSYNSPLHF.

The chain uses TRBV3-1 (or the pseudogene TRBV3-2) and TRBJ2-4; D perhaps matches TRBD2 (5 bases). CDR1 and CDR2 from the germline V gene are LGHDT and YNNKEL (reference sequence). The CDR3 contains 18 residues. V gave up 4 bases and J gave up 0 bases, with 19 bases separating them. As DNA, the CDR3 is TGTGCCAGCAGCCCCTGGGGTGGGCGGACTCTAGCCAAAAACATTCAGTACTTC. Amino acids: CASSPWGGRTLAKNIQYF.

V gene TRBV9 combines with J gene TRBJ2-4; a possible D gene is TRBD2 (6 bases). Germline loops: CDR1 SGDLS, CDR2 YYNGEE. Trimming took off 0 bases at V and 8 bases at J, with 21 bases between the two ends. This CDR3 has 17 amino acids. The CDR3 loop reads CASSVGAGGTGIDIQYF. The CDR3 coding sequence is TGTGCCAGCAGCGTAGGGGCTGGGGGGACGGGGATAGACATTCAGTACTTC.

This chain joins TRBV6-6 and TRBJ1-3, with D uncertain. The V gene's germline CDR1 is MNHNY and CDR2 SVGAGI (reference sequence). Trimming took 5 bases from V and 1 from J, leaving 15 bases between them. This CDR3 has 16 residues. CDR3 residues: CASSNDGGFSGNTIYF. CDR3 coding DNA: TGTGCCAGCAGTAACGACGGAGGATTTTCTGGAAACACCATATATTTT.

To note about this clone: The germline gene is not matched at one end of the junction; a read error may be the cause. The V call is TRBV5-5, the J call TRBJ1-3; D uncertain. There are 14 residues in the CDR3. Germline V CDR1 and CDR2: SGHKS, YYEKEE (reference sequence). The CDR3 nucleotides are TGTGCCAGCGGCTTCCAGATCTCTGGAAACACCATATATTTT. Protein sequence: CASGFQISGNTIYF.